This TCR beta chain comes out of a study of technical replicates of blood from a few donors. This table comes from immunoSEQ multiplex PCR, and its TCRdb copy is limited to in-frame clones, with some not included. The table shows 70,000 to 85,000 clones, with 95% to 98% occurring only once. Per the germline V gene, CDR1 is MDHEN and CDR2 is SYDVKM. This CDR3 is built from 17 residues. Trimming removed 3 bases from V and 0 bases from J; junction bases left unmatched: 9. The origin of this receptor is a human donor in good health. The gene calls are TRBV28 and TRBJ2-7; TRBD2 agrees at 9 bases. What was sequenced was T cells isolated from PBMCs. CDR3 bases: TGTGCCAGCAGTTTGGCCCCTAGCGGGATCACCTCCTACGAGCAGTACTTC. Amino acid sequence: CASSLAPSGITSYEQYF.